The 18 T cell receptor beta chains below come from one sample, sequenced in a study of CD8 T cells in ankylosing spondylitis. TCRdb processed the 5' RACE reads anew with MiXCR; each CDR3 protein has one entry. The sample consists of 200,000 to 300,000 distinct CDR3 sequences, approximately 9% of them appearing once. The sequenced sample was blood, either unsorted or a sorted T cell fraction (not recorded which). These receptors originate from a male donor with ankylosing spondylitis or in good health (not recorded which).

There are many counts of this clonotype. The genes are TRBV12-3 or TRBV12-4 and TRBJ2-1, with a weak D call TRBD1 (5 bases). V was pared by 6 bases and J by 8 bases, with 8 bases between. The CDR3 length is 11 residues. The CDR3 region has the DNA TGTGCCAGCAGGTTGGGGCATGAGCAGTTCTTC. Translation: CASRLGHEQFF.

This clonotype was observed many times. This chain's CDR3 is CASSPQHTGELFF. Here the CDR3 DNA reads TGCGCCAGCAGCCCCCAGCACACCGGGGAGCTGTTTTTT. This chain uses TRBV5-1 with TRBJ2-2; no clear D. Germline values: CDR1 SGHRS, CDR2 YFSETQ. CDR3 length: 13 residues. V gave up 4 bases and J gave up 3 bases, with 7 bases separating them.

This clonotype was seen many times. The V gene is TRBV7-2, the J gene TRBJ2-7; 7 bases agree with TRBD1. Losses at the gene ends were 5 bases for V and 0 bases for J; bases not matched to a gene: 7. This CDR3 region has 15 residues. CDR1 is SGHTA and CDR2 is FQGNSA in the germline V gene. The CDR3 DNA follows: TGTGCCAGCAGCACGGACAGGACCATCTCCTACGAGCAGTACTTC. As protein: CASSTDRTISYEQYF.

This chain links TRBV27 with TRBJ2-7, with a weak D call TRBD2 (6 bases). This CDR3 region has 15 residues. CDR1 and CDR2 (germline): MNHEY, SMNVEV (reference sequence). V was cut by 2 bases and J by 8 bases, with 19 bases left in between. The DNA for the CDR3 is TGTGCCAGCAGTTTAAGCGTCGGGGGAGAGCGTAAGCAGTACTTC. Translated: CASSLSVGGERKQYF.

This clonotype was seen only a few times. This sequence joins TRBV18 and TRBJ1-5, with TRBD1 matching 8 bases. Unmatched junction bases numbered 4, after V lost 6 bases and J lost 0 bases. CDR3 length equals 15 residues. Germline CDR1 reads KGHSH; CDR2 reads LQKENI. CDR3 bases: TGTGCCAGCTCCTCGGACAGGGTTAGCAATCAGCCCCAGCATTTT. Its translation: CASSSDRVSNQPQHF.

This clonotype showed up many times. This chain links TRBV20-1 with TRBJ2-7; D is possibly TRBD2 (6 bases). Germline CDR1 reads DFQATT; CDR2 reads SNEGSKA (reference sequence). Deletions cut 3 bases from V and 0 bases from J, with 18 bases between. The CDR3 consists of 16 residues. CDR3: CSASSWGSGLSYEQYF. CDR3 nucleotides: TGCAGTGCTAGCTCCTGGGGTAGCGGTCTCTCCTACGAGCAGTACTTC.

The sample holds many counts of this clonotype. V and J are TRBV5-1 and TRBJ2-2, with a tentative D call TRBD1 (6 bases). The germline CDR1 and CDR2 sequences are SGHRS and YFSETQ. V was shortened by 4 bases and J by 4 bases, with 14 bases between the two germline ends. This CDR3 is 15 amino acids long. The CDR3 protein is CASSGTGFGTGELFF. The DNA for the CDR3 is TGCGCCAGCAGCGGAACAGGGTTCGGCACCGGGGAGCTGTTTTTT.

This clonotype was seen repeatedly, ten times or more. V and J are TRBV12-3 or TRBV12-4 and TRBJ2-2; the D gene is possibly TRBD2 (7 bases). This CDR3 contains 12 residues. Trimming stripped 8 bases from V and 4 bases from J, with 8 bases between. The CDR3 bases are TGTGCCAGCGGGGGGGCCACCGGGGAGCTGTTTTTT. Its translation: CASGGATGELFF.

This clonotype was counted many times. The genes are TRBV4-1 and TRBJ1-2; D is possibly TRBD1 (6 bases). The CDR3 consists of 13 residues. The V end was cut by 3 bases, the J end by 3 bases, with 8 bases between. The germline CDR1 and CDR2 sequences are MGHRA and YSYEKL. The CDR3 nucleotides are TGCGCCAGCAGCCAGGACAGCCACTATGGCTACACCTTC. Amino acids: CASSQDSHYGYTF.

This clonotype was seen a few times. V usage is TRBV30 and J usage is TRBJ1-6, with 7 nucleotides matching TRBD1. Unmatched junction bases numbered 5, after V lost 3 bases and J lost 0 bases. The CDR3 is made up of 16 amino acids. In germline, CDR1 is GTSNPN, CDR2 SVGIG (reference sequence). The CDR3 nucleotides are TGTGCCTGGAGATCGACAGGGAGCTCCTATAATTCACCCCTCCACTTT. The encoded protein is CAWRSTGSSYNSPLHF.

This clonotype was picked up many times. V is TRBV19 and J is TRBJ1-1, with 7 nucleotides matching TRBD1. This CDR3 contains 14 residues. After removal of 6 bases from V and 1 base from J, the junction contained 5 bases not matched to a gene. The germline gives CDR1 LNHDA, CDR2 SQIVND (reference sequence). DNA for the CDR3: TGTGCCAGTAGGCTAGGGGGCGGGAACACTGAAGCTTTCTTT. Translated, it gives CASRLGGGNTEAFF.

The CDR3 nucleotides read TGTGCCAGCAGAAGACAGGGGGCTACCGGGGAGCTGTTTTTT. Amino acids: CASRRQGATGELFF. This chain connects TRBV6-4 to TRBJ2-2, with TRBD1 matching 10 bases. The CDR3 length is 14 residues. V was pared by 6 bases and J by 5 bases, with 3 bases of the junction left unmatched. Germline assignment: CDR1 MRHNA and CDR2 SNTAGT.

Ten or more counts support this clonotype. The chain employs TRBV20-1 and TRBJ1-1; no clear D gene. The germline V gene encodes CDR1 DFQATT and CDR2 SNEGSKA (reference sequence). Trimming pared 5 bases from V and 10 bases from J, leaving 20 bases between. The CDR3 runs 13 residues. This CDR3 is CSAPRSDQQAAFF. Here the CDR3 DNA reads TGCAGTGCTCCCCGTTCGGACCAACAAGCAGCTTTCTTT.

This clonotype came up many times. This chain uses TRBV20-1 with TRBJ1-2; 8 bases match TRBD1. The CDR3 sequence is 14 residues long. V lost 0 bases to trimming and J lost 7 bases; unmatched junction nucleotides: 7. Germline CDR1 and CDR2: DFQATT and SNEGSKA (reference sequence). The CDR3 protein is CSARDQGAVGGYTF. For the CDR3, the DNA is TGCAGTGCTAGAGATCAGGGGGCGGTGGGTGGCTACACCTTC.

Regarding this clonotype: One end of the junction does not line up with germline, which may come from a read error. The rearrangement links TRBV12-3 or TRBV12-4 to TRBJ2-1; 12 nucleotides agree with TRBD2. The CDR3 contains 19 residues. In DNA form, the CDR3 reads TGTGCCTGCAGTTTACTAGCGGGGGGACGACAGAGCTCCTACAATGAGCAGTTCTTC. Protein product: CACSLLAGGRQSSYNEQFF.

V is TRBV5-1 and J is TRBJ1-5; D is possibly TRBD1 (5 bases). Germline CDR1 is SGHRS and CDR2 is YFSETQ. The V gene lost 4 bases and the J gene lost 9 bases, with 14 bases spanning the gap. The CDR3 runs to 13 residues. CDR3 in amino acids: CASSQVGGGPQHF. CDR3 coding DNA: TGCGCCAGCAGCCAAGTGGGGGGGGGGCCCCAGCATTTT.

This clonotype came up many times. This chain joins TRBV24-1 and TRBJ1-5, with 8 bases matching TRBD1. The CDR3 runs to 15 residues. CDR1 KGHDR and CDR2 SFDVKD come from the germline V gene. Unmatched junction bases numbered 5, after V lost 7 bases and J lost 1 base. This chain's CDR3 is CATRAGGASNQPQHF. Written as DNA, the CDR3 is TGTGCCACCAGAGCAGGGGGCGCCAGCAATCAGCCCCAGCATTTT.

This clonotype was picked up many times. The gene calls are TRBV5-1 and TRBJ2-3, with unresolved D. The CDR3 extends over 15 amino acids. Germline CDR1 and CDR2: SGHRS and YFSETQ. The V end was cut by 4 bases, the J end by 0 bases, with 12 bases between. CDR3 nucleotide sequence: TGCGCCAGCAGCCCGAGCGCCACTAGCACAGATACGCAGTATTTT. This gives the protein CASSPSATSTDTQYF. Full variable domain (rest looked up from reference TRBV5-1 and TRBJ2-3): KAGVTQTPRYLIKTRGQQVTLSCSPISGHRSVSWYQQTPGQGLQFLFEYFSETQRNKGNFPGRFSGRQFSNSRSEMNVSTLELGDSALYLCASSPSATSTDTQYFGPGTRLTVL.